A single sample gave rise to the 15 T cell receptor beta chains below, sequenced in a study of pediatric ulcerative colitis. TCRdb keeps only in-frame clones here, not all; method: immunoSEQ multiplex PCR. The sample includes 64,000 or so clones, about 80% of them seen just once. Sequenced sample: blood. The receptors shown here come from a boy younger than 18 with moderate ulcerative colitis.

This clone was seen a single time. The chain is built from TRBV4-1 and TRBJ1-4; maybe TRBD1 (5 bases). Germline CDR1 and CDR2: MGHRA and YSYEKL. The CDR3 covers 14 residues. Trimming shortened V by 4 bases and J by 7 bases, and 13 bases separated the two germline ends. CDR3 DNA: TGCGCCAGCAGCCCCCCGGGACTTCGTGAAAAACTGTTTTTT. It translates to CASSPPGLREKLFF.

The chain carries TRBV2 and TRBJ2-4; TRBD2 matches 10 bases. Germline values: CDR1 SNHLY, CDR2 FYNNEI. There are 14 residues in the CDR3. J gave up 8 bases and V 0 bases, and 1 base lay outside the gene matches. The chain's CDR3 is CASSEALAGDIQYF. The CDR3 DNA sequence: TGTGCCAGCAGTGAAGCCCTAGCGGGAGACATTCAGTACTTC.

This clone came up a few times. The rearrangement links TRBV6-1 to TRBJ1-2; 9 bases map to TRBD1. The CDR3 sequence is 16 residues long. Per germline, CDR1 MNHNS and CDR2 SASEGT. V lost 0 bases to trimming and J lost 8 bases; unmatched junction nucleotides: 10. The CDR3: CASSEALGRTGVGYTF. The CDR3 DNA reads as TGTGCCAGCAGTGAAGCGCTGGGTCGGACAGGGGTCGGCTACACCTTC.

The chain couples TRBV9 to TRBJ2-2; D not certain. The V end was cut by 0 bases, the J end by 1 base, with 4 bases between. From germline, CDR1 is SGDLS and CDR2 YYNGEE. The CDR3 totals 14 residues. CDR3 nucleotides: TGTGCCAGCAGCGTAGAACAGAACACCGGGGAGCTGTTTTTT. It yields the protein CASSVEQNTGELFF.

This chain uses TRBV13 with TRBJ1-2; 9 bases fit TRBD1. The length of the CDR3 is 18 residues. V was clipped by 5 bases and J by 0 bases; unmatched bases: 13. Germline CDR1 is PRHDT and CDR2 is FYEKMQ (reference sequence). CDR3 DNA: TGTGCCAGCAGCCGCTTCCGGGACAGGGACCACTCTAACTATGGCTACACCTTC. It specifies CASSRFRDRDHSNYGYTF.

CDR3 sequence reads: CASGPFRGREYGYTF. Here the CDR3 DNA reads TGTGCCAGCGGTCCTTTCCGGGGGCGAGAGTATGGCTACACCTTC. The chain couples TRBV6-5 to TRBJ1-2; D perhaps matches TRBD1 (6 bases). The CDR3 is 15 amino acids. V gave up 8 bases and J gave up 5 bases, with 21 bases separating them. The germline V gene encodes CDR1 MNHEY and CDR2 SVGAGI.

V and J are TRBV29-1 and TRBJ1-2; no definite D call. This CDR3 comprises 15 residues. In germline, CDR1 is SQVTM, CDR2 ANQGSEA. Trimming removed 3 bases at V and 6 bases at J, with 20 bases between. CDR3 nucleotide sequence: TGCAGCGTTGAGCGTAGGGAGCACCCGGAGAATGGCTACACCTTC. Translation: CSVERREHPENGYTF.

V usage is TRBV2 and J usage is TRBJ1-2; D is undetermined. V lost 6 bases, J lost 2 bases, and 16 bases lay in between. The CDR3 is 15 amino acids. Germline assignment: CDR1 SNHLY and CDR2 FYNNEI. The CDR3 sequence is CASRETMTANYGYTF. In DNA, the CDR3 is TGTGCCAGCAGGGAAACAATGACCGCGAACTATGGCTACACCTTC.

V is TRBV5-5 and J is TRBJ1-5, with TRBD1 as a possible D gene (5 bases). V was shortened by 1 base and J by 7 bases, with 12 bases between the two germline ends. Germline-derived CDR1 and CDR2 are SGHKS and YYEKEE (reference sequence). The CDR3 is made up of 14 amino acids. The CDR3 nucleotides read TGTGCCAGCAGCTTGCAGGGTACCAACCAGCCCCAGCATTTT. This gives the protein CASSLQGTNQPQHF.

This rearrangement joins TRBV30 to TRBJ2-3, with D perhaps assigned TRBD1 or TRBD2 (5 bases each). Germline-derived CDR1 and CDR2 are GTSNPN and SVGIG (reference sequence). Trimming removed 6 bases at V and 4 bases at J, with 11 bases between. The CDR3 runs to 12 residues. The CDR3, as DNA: TGTGCCTGTTACGGGGCAGCAGATACGCAGTATTTT. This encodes CACYGAADTQYF. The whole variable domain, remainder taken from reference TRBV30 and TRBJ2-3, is SQTIHQWPATLVQPVGSPLSLECTVEGTSNPNLYWYRQAAGRGLQLLFYSVGIGQISSEVPQNLSASRPQDRQFILSSKKLLLSDSGFYLCACYGAADTQYFGPGTRLTVL.

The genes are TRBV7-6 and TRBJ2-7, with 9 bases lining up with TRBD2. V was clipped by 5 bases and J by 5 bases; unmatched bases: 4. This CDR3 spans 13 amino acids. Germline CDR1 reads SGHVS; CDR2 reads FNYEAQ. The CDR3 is CASSLGGGDEQYF. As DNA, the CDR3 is TGTGCCAGCAGCCTCGGCGGGGGGGACGAGCAGTACTTC. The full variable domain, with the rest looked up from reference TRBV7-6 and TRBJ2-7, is GAGVSQSPRYKVTKRGQDVALRCDPISGHVSLYWYRQALGQGPEFLTYFNYEAQQDKSGLPNDRFSAERPEGSISTLTIQRTEQRDSAMYRCASSLGGGDEQYFGPGTRLTVT.

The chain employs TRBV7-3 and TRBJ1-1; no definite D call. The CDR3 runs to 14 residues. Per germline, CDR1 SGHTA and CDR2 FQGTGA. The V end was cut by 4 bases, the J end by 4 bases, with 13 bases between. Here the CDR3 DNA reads TGTGCCAGCAGCTCCGTGGGTAGGATCACTGAAGCTTTCTTT. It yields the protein CASSSVGRITEAFF.

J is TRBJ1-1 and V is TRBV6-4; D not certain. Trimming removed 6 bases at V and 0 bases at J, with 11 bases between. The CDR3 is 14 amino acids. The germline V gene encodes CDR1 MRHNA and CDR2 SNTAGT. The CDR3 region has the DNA TGTGCCAGCAGCCCTGGCAGACTGAACACTGAAGCTTTCTTT. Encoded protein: CASSPGRLNTEAFF.

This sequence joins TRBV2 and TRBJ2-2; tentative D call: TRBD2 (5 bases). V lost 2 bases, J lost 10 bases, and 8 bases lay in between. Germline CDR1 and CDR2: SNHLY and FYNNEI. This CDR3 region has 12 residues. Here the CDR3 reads CASSERGLELFF. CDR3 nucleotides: TGTGCCAGCAGTGAACGAGGGCTGGAGCTGTTTTTT.

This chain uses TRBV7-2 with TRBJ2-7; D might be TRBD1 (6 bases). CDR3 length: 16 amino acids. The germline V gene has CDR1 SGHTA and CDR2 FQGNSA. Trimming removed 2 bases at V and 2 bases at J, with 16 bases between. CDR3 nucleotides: TGTGCCAGCAGCTTATCCAGTGCAGGGGTGACCTACGAGCAGTACTTC. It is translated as CASSLSSAGVTYEQYF.